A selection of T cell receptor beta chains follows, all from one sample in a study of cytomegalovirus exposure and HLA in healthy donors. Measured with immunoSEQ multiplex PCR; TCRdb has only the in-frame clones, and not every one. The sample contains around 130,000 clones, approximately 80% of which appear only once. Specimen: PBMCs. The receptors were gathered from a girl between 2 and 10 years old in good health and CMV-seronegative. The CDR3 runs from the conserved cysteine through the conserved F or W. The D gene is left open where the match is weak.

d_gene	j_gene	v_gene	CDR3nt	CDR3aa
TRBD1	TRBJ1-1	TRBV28	TGTGCCAGCAGTTTAGGAGGGACAGGGATCACTGAAGCTTTCTTT	CASSLGGTGITEAFF
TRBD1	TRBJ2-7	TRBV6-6	TGTGCCAGCAGTTACTCGACAGGGTTCTCCTACGAGCAGTACTTC	CASSYSTGFSYEQYF
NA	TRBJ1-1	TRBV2	TGTGCCAGCAGTGTCGAGGGTATGAACACTGAAGCTTTCTTT	CASSVEGMNTEAFF
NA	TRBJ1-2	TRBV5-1	TGCGCCAGCAGCGATACCGGACAGCCTCTATGGGGCTACACCTTC	CASSDTGQPLWGYTF
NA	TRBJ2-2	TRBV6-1	TGTGCCAGCAGCCCTCTATATGGCGGGGAGCTGTTTTTT	CASSPLYGGELFF
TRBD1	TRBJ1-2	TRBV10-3	TGTGCCATCAGTCGGACAGGGGAGGACTATGGCTACACCTTC	CAISRTGEDYGYTF
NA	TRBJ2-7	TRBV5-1	TGCGCCAGCAGCGACCAGGGTAATCTCTACGAGCAGTACTTC	CASSDQGNLYEQYF
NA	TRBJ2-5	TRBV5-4	TGTGCCAGCAGCTTGGGTCTCGGGGAAGGGACCCAGTACTTC	CASSLGLGEGTQYF
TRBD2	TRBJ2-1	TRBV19	TGTGCCGTAGCGGGGGGGACCGCCTACAATGAGCAGTTCTTC	CAVAGGTAYNEQFF
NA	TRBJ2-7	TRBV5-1	TGCGCCAGCAGCTTGGACAGGGATTACGAGCAGTACTTC	CASSLDRDYEQYF
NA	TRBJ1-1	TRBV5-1	TGCGCCAGCAGCTCTGGATCCACGGGGGGTATGGAAGCTTTCTTT	CASSSGSTGGMEAFF
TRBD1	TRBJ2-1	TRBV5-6	TGTGCCAGCAGCCCGCGGTGGACAGGGGTCAGTGAGCAGTTCTTC	CASSPRWTGVSEQFF
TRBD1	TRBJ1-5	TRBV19	TGTGCCAGTAGTACTCGACAGGGTTTGAGCCAGCCCCAGCATTTT	CASSTRQGLSQPQHF
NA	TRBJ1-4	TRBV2	TGTGCCAGCAAAAGGGGCACAACTAATGAAAAACTGTTTTTT	CASKRGTTNEKLFF
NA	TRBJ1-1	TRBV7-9	TGTGCCAGCAGCCCTGCCGACAGGCTGAACACTGAAGCTTTCTTT	CASSPADRLNTEAFF
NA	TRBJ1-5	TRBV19	TGTGCCAGTAGTATCTTACAGGAACAGCCCCAGCATTTT	CASSILQEQPQHF